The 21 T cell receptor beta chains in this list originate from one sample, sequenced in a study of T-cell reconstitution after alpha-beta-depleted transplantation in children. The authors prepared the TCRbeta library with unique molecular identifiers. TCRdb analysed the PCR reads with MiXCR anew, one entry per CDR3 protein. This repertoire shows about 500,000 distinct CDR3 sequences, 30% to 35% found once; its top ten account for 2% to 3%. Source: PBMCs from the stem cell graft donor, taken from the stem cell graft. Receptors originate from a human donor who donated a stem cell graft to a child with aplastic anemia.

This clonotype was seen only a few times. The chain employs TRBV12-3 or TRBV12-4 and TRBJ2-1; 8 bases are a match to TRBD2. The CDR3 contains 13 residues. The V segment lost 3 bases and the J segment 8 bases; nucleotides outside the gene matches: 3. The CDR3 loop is CASSFTGGDEQFF. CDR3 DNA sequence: TGTGCCAGCAGTTTTACCGGGGGGGATGAGCAGTTCTTC.

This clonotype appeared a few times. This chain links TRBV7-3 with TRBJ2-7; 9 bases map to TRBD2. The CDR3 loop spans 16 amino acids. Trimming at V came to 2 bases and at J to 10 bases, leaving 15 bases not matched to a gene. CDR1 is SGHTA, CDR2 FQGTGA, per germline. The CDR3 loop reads CASSLCPSWVAGAQYF. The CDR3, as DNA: TGTGCCAGCAGCTTATGCCCCTCGTGGGTAGCGGGAGCTCAGTACTTC.

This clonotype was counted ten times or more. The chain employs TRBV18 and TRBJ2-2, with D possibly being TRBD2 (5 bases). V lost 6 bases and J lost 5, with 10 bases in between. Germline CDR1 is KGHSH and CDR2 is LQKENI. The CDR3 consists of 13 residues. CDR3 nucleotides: TGTGCCAGCTCCCTAGCCCGGACCGGGGAGCTGTTTTTT. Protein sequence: CASSLARTGELFF.

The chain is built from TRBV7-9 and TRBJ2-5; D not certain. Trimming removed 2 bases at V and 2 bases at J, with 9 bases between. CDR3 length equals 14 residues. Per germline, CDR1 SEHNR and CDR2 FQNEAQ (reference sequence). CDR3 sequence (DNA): TGTGCCAGCAGCTTAATGATACAACAAGAGACCCAGTACTTC. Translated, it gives CASSLMIQQETQYF. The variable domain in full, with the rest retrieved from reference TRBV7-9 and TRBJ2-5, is DTGVSQNPRHKITKRGQNVTFRCDPISEHNRLYWYRQTLGQGPEFLTYFQNEAQLEKSRLLSDRFSAERPKGSFSTLEIQRTEQGDSAMYLCASSLMIQQETQYFGPGTRLLVL.

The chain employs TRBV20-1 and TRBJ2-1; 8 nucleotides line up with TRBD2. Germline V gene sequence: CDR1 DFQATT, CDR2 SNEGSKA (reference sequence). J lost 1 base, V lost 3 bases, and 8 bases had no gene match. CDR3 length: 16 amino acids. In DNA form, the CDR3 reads TGCAGTGCTAGGGACTGGGCTAGCGGGTCCTACAATGAGCAGTTCTTC. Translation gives CSARDWASGSYNEQFF.

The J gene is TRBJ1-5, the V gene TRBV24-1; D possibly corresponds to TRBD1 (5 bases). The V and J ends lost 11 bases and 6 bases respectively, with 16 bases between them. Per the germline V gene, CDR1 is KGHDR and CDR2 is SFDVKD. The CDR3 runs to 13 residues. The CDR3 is CAIAGGAGQPQHF. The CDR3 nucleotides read TGTGCCATTGCGGGGGGAGCGGGTCAGCCCCAGCATTTT.

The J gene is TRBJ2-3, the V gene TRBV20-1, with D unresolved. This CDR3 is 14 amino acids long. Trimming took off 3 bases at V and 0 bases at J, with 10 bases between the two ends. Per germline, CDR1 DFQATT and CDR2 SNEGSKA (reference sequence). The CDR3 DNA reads TGCAGTGCTAGGCGACTCCAGAGCACAGATACGCAGTATTTT. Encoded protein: CSARRLQSTDTQYF.

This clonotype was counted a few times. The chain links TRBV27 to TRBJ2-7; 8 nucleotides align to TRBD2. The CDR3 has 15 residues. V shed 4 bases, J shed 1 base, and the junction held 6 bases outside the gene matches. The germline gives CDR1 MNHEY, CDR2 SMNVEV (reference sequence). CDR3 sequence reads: CASSSQRESSYEQYF. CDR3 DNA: TGTGCCAGCAGTTCCCAGCGGGAGAGTTCCTACGAGCAGTACTTC.

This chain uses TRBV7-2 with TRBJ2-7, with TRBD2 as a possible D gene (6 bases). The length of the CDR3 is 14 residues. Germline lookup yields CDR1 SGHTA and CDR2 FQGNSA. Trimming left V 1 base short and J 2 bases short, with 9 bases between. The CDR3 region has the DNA TGTGCCAGCAGCTTAGGGGGGGTTCCCTACGAGCAGTACGTC. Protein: CASSLGGVPYEQYV.

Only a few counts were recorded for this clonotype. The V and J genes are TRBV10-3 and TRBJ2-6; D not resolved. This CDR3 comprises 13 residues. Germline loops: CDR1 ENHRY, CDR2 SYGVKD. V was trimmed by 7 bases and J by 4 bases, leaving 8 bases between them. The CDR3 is CAIMGAGANVLTF. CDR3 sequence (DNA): TGTGCCATCATGGGTGCGGGGGCCAACGTCCTGACTTTC.

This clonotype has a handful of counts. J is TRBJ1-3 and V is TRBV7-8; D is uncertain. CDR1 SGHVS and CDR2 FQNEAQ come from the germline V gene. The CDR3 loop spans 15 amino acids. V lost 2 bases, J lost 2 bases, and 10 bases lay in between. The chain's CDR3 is CASSLRRVTGNTIYF. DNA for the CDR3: TGTGCCAGCAGCTTACGACGGGTCACTGGAAACACCATATATTTT.

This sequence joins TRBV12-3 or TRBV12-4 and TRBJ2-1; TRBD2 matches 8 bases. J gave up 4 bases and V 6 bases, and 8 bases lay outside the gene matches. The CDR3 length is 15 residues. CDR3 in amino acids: CASRGFAGGYNEQFF. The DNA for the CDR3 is TGTGCCAGCAGGGGTTTCGCGGGAGGTTACAATGAGCAGTTCTTC.

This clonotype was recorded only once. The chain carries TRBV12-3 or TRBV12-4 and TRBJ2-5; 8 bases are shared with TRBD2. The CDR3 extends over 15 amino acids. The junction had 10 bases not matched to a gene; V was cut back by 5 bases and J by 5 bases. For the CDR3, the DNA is TGTGCCAGCAGTCATAGCGGGGCAAGAATGGAGACCCAGTACTTC. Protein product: CASSHSGARMETQYF.

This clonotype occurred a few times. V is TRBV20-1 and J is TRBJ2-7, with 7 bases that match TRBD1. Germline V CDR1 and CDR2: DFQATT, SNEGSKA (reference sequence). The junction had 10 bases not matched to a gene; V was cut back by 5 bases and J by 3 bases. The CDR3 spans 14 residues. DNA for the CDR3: TGCAGTGCTCCAGGGACAGAGATTTTCTACGAGCAGTACGTC. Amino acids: CSAPGTEIFYEQYV.

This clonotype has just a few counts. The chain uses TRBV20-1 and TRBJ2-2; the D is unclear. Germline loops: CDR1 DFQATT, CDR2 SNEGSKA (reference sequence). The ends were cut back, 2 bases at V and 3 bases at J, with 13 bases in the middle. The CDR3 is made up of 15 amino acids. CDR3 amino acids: CSARQTGRDTGELFF. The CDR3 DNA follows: TGCAGTGCTAGACAAACGGGTCGGGACACCGGGGAGCTGTTTTTT.

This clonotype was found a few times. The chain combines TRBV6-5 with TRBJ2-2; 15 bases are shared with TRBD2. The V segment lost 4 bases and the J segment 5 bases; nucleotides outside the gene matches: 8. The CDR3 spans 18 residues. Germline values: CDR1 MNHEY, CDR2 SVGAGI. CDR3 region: CASSSRTSGRARTGELFF. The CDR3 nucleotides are TGTGCCAGCAGTTCACGGACTAGCGGGAGGGCCCGGACCGGGGAGCTGTTTTTT.

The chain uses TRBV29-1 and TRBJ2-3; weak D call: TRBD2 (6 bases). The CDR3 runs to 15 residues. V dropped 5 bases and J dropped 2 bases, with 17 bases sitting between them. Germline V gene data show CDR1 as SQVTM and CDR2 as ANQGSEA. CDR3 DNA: TGCAGCGTTTCTCATACCGGGACTTACACAGATACGCAGTATTTT. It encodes CSVSHTGTYTDTQYF.

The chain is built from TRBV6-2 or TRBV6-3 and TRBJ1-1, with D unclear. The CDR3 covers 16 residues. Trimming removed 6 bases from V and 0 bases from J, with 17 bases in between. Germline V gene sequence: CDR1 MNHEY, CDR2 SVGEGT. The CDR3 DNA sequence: TGTGCCAGCAGCCCCGGTGTGTACGGGATGAACACTGAAGCTTTCTTT. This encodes CASSPGVYGMNTEAFF.

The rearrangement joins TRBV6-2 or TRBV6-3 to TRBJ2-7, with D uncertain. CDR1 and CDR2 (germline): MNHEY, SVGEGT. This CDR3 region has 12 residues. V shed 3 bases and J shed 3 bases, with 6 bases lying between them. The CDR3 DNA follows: TGTGCCAGCAGTTATTCCATCTACGAGCAGTACTTC. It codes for CASSYSIYEQYF.

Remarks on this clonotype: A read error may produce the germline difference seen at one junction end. CDR3 amino acids: CARGHDQYF. The CDR3 DNA follows: TGTGCCAGGGGGCACGACCAGTACTTC. The chain is built from TRBV28 and TRBJ2-7, with D possibly TRBD1 on 5 matching bases. Germline V gives CDR1 MDHEN, CDR2 SYDVKM. The CDR3 consists of 9 residues. The full variable domain, with the rest looked up from reference TRBV28 and TRBJ2-7, is DVKVTQSSRYLVKRTGEKVFLECVQDMDHENMFWYRQDPGLGLRLIYFSYDVKMKEKGDIPEGYSVSREKKERFSLILESASTNQTSMYLCARGHDQYFGPGTRLTVT.

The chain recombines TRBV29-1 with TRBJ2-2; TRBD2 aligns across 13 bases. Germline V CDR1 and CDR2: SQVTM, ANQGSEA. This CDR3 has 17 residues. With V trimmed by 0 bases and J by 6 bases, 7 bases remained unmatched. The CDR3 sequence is CSVEDRTSGRRPGELFF. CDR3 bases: TGCAGCGTTGAAGACCGGACTAGCGGGAGAAGGCCCGGGGAGCTGTTTTTT.